The 7 T cell receptor beta chains below were found in one sample sequenced in a study of T-cell memory formation after mild COVID-19. Each CDR3 protein is one row after TCRdb ran MiXCR on the 5' RACE reads. This sample has approximately 400,000 distinct CDR3 sequences, with about 24% found just once. The sequenced sample was PBMCs or a T cell subset sorted from them (not recorded which). The receptors were gathered from an adult woman who had mild COVID-19 (a few samples of this study predate the infection). Cell type and time point are not known.

This clonotype turned up a few times. This sequence joins TRBV7-9 and TRBJ2-3; unclear D gene. The CDR3 runs 16 residues. Germline V gene data show CDR1 as SEHNR and CDR2 as FQNEAQ (reference sequence). The V and J ends lost 1 base and 2 bases respectively, with 13 bases between them. The DNA for the CDR3 is TGTGCCAGCAGCTTAGTAGGCCTACCCCCCACAGATACGCAGTATTTT. It specifies CASSLVGLPPTDTQYF. Full variable domain (rest looked up from reference TRBV7-9 and TRBJ2-3): DTGVSQNPRHKITKRGQNVTFRCDPISEHNRLYWYRQTLGQGPEFLTYFQNEAQLEKSRLLSDRFSAERPKGSFSTLEIQRTEQGDSAMYLCASSLVGLPPTDTQYFGPGTRLTVL.

This clonotype showed up just a few times. The chain links TRBV6-5 to TRBJ2-7, with TRBD2 matching over 12 bases. The CDR3 runs 16 residues. Trimming took 6 bases from V and 0 from J; bases not matched to a gene: 6. The germline V gene encodes CDR1 MNHEY and CDR2 SVGAGI. In DNA, the CDR3 is TGTGCCAGCAGCCCACTAGCGGGAGGAATCTCCTACGAGCAGTACTTC. Protein: CASSPLAGGISYEQYF.

This rearrangement joins TRBV11-2 to TRBJ2-5; 8 bases map to TRBD1. The CDR3 length is 16 residues. Per germline, CDR1 SGHAT and CDR2 FQNNGV. The V segment lost 1 base and the J segment 2 bases; nucleotides outside the gene matches: 6. The CDR3 sequence: CASSLGDRGGQETQYF. DNA of the CDR3: TGTGCCAGCAGCTTAGGTGACAGGGGTGGTCAAGAGACCCAGTACTTC.

This clonotype was counted between two and nine times. The V call is TRBV12-3 or TRBV12-4, the J call TRBJ1-4, with D unresolved. CDR3 length equals 13 residues. V lost 3 bases and J lost 8, with 10 bases in between. CDR3 in amino acids: CASSLSGVEKLFF. DNA for the CDR3: TGTGCCAGCAGTTTGTCCGGGGTCGAAAAACTGTTTTTT.

This clonotype came up a few times. The chain uses TRBV12-3 or TRBV12-4 and TRBJ1-2, with 8 bases matching TRBD1. The CDR3 runs to 11 residues. Losses at the gene ends were 8 bases for V and 8 bases for J; bases not matched to a gene: 4. CDR3 amino acids: CASSRGQGYTF. The CDR3 DNA reads as TGTGCCAGCTCCAGGGGGCAAGGCTACACCTTC.

This clonotype was counted a few times. The chain carries TRBV7-9 and TRBJ2-3; D unclear. The V end was cut by 4 bases, the J end by 6 bases, with 20 bases between. From germline, CDR1 is SEHNR and CDR2 FQNEAQ (reference sequence). The CDR3 totals 16 residues. CDR3 in DNA: TGTGCCAGCAGCTCAAGCCGGGTGACCCACGCGGATACGCAGTATTTT. Translation gives CASSSSRVTHADTQYF.

This clonotype was picked up a small number of times. The rearrangement uses TRBV10-3 and TRBJ2-2; 7 bases fit TRBD1. The CDR3 covers 17 residues. Germline-derived CDR1 and CDR2 are ENHRY and SYGVKD. The junction had 9 bases not matched to a gene; V was cut back by 5 bases and J by 0 bases. CDR3 in amino acids: CAISPTQTGPNTGELFF. CDR3 DNA sequence: TGTGCCATCAGTCCTACACAGACAGGGCCGAACACCGGGGAGCTGTTTTTT.